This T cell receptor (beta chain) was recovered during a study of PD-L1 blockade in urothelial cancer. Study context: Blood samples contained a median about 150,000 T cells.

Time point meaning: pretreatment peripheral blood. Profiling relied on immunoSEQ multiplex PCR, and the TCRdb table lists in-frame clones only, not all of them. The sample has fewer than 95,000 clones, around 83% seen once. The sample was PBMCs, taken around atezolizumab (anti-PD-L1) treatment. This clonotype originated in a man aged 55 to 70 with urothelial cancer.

In DNA, the CDR3 is TGCGCCAGCAGCCCCGGACAGGGTCAGAGTGAGCAGTTCTTC. It codes for CASSPGQGQSEQFF. V and J are TRBV5-1 and TRBJ2-1, with 8 nucleotides matching TRBD1. The CDR3 sequence is 14 residues long. V shed 4 bases and J 9 bases; nucleotides not matched to a gene: 9. CDR1 and CDR2 (germline): SGHRS, YFSETQ. The full variable domain, its missing parts supplied by reference TRBV5-1 and TRBJ2-1, is KAGVTQTPRYLIKTRGQQVTLSCSPISGHRSVSWYQQTPGQGLQFLFEYFSETQRNKGNFPGRFSGRQFSNSRSEMNVSTLELGDSALYLCASSPGQGQSEQFFGPGTRLTVL.